These 18 T cell receptor beta chains originate from one sample sequenced in a study of somatic mutations in cytotoxic T cells in rheumatoid arthritis. Repertoires were generated with immunoSEQ multiplex PCR, while TCRdb's copy carries only in-frame clones and drops some. This sample has about 9,600 clones, with just under 85% found just once. The sequencing input was CD8+ T cells sorted from blood. The source is an adult with rheumatoid arthritis.

This chain joins TRBV6-1 and TRBJ2-1; 8 bases agree with TRBD1. The CDR3 consists of 15 residues. V trimming: 5 bases; J trimming: 7 bases; junction bases outside the gene matches: 10. Germline V lookup: CDR1 MNHNS, CDR2 SASEGT. CDR3 region: CASSSRQGMENEQFF. CDR3 in DNA: TGTGCCAGCAGTTCCCGACAGGGGATGGAGAATGAGCAGTTCTTC.

The chain has TRBV5-1 and TRBJ2-3, with 8 bases identical to TRBD2. CDR3 length: 17 amino acids. After removal of 0 bases from V and 3 bases from J, the junction contained 9 bases not matched to a gene. Germline V lookup: CDR1 SGHRS, CDR2 YFSETQ. CDR3 loop: CASSLAVTGGPTDTQYF. The DNA of the CDR3 is TGCGCCAGCAGCTTGGCCGTAACGGGAGGGCCTACAGATACGCAGTATTTT. The entire variable domain, with the rest obtained from reference TRBV5-1 and TRBJ2-3, is as follows: KAGVTQTPRYLIKTRGQQVTLSCSPISGHRSVSWYQQTPGQGLQFLFEYFSETQRNKGNFPGRFSGRQFSNSRSEMNVSTLELGDSALYLCASSLAVTGGPTDTQYFGPGTRLTVL.

The rearrangement uses TRBV30 and TRBJ1-5; unclear D gene. Germline assignment: CDR1 GTSNPN and CDR2 SVGIG (reference sequence). Trimming left V 3 bases short and J 3 bases short, with 9 bases between. The CDR3 length is 13 residues. CDR3 protein: CAWRRGYNQPQHF. For the CDR3, the DNA is TGTGCCTGGAGGCGGGGATACAATCAGCCCCAGCATTTT.

V gene TRBV9 combines with J gene TRBJ2-1; D possibly corresponds to TRBD2 (6 bases). V lost 5 bases to trimming and J lost 6 bases, with 21 bases between them. The germline V gene encodes CDR1 SGDLS and CDR2 YYNGEE. CDR3 length equals 16 residues. As DNA, the CDR3 is TGTGCCAGCAGTTGGGGCGGGGACCTTCCGGGCAATGAGCAGTTCTTC. It specifies CASSWGGDLPGNEQFF. The full variable domain, rest sourced from reference TRBV9 and TRBJ2-1, is DSGVTQTPKHLITATGQRVTLRCSPRSGDLSVYWYQQSLDQGLQFLIQYYNGEERAKGNILERFSAQQFPDLHSELNLSSLELGDSALYFCASSWGGDLPGNEQFFGPGTRLTVL.

The CDR3 DNA follows: TGTGCCAGCAGCTTGTGGCGCAGGGGACCCTCCTACGAGCAGTACTTC. This sequence encodes CASSLWRRGPSYEQYF. The chain links TRBV5-6 to TRBJ2-7, with D possibly matching TRBD1 (6 bases). The V gene's germline CDR1 is SGHDT and CDR2 YYEEEE. The CDR3 contains 16 residues. V was shortened by 1 base and J by 0 bases, with 14 bases between the two germline ends.

The chain joins TRBV7-6 to TRBJ2-2, with TRBD2 matching over 14 bases. V trimming: 3 bases; J trimming: 4 bases; junction bases outside the gene matches: 10. The CDR3 contains 19 residues. The germline CDR1 and CDR2 sequences are SGHVS and FNYEAQ. CDR3 loop: CASSLFGTSGRGSTGELFF. The CDR3 DNA is TGTGCCAGCAGCTTGTTTGGGACTAGCGGGAGAGGATCCACCGGGGAGCTGTTTTTT.

The CDR3 is CASSLAGGPWEQYF. In DNA form, the CDR3 reads TGTGCCAGCAGTTTAGCGGGAGGGCCGTGGGAGCAGTACTTC. This rearrangement joins TRBV27 to TRBJ2-7; 9 bases are shared with TRBD2. Germline-derived CDR1 and CDR2 are MNHEY and SMNVEV (reference sequence). The ends lost 2 bases at V and 7 bases at J; junction bases unmatched: 6. There are 14 residues in the CDR3.

This clone was counted a few times. The rearrangement links TRBV4-1 to TRBJ1-1; D might be TRBD1 (6 bases). The CDR3 contains 15 residues. Germline V gene sequence: CDR1 MGHRA, CDR2 YSYEKL. V dropped 2 bases and J dropped 4 bases, with 14 bases sitting between them. For the CDR3, the DNA is TGCGCCAGCAGCCAATACAGGGTACTAGTCACTGAAGCTTTCTTT. Amino acids: CASSQYRVLVTEAFF.

The J gene is TRBJ1-4, the V gene TRBV28; 7 bases are a match to TRBD1. Germline CDR1 reads MDHEN; CDR2 reads SYDVKM. CDR3 length: 15 amino acids. V was pared by 2 bases and J by 7 bases, with 7 bases of the junction left unmatched. The CDR3 loop is CASSLRTGRGEKLFF. CDR3 bases: TGTGCCAGCAGTTTACGGACAGGAAGGGGTGAAAAACTGTTTTTT. Based on the CDR3 plus reference TRBV28 and TRBJ1-4, the full variable domain is DVKVTQSSRYLVKRTGEKVFLECVQDMDHENMFWYRQDPGLGLRLIYFSYDVKMKEKGDIPEGYSVSREKKERFSLILESASTNQTSMYLCASSLRTGRGEKLFFGSGTQLSVL.

The chain links TRBV7-2 to TRBJ1-2, with D possibly TRBD1 on 5 matching bases. Germline CDR1 is SGHTA and CDR2 is FQGNSA. Trimming cost V 5 bases and J 7 bases, with 14 bases left between them. This CDR3 region has 13 residues. The CDR3 coding sequence is TGTGCCAGCAGCCACCAGGGCGGGAGTGGCTACACCTTC. Encoded protein: CASSHQGGSGYTF.

The rearrangement links TRBV11-2 to TRBJ2-7; TRBD1 might be the D (6 bases). The germline gives CDR1 SGHAT, CDR2 FQNNGV. The V and J ends lost 3 bases and 4 bases respectively, with 13 bases between them. The CDR3 runs to 14 residues. CDR3 DNA: TGTGCCAGCAGCTTGGGGGCGGGCCCATACGAGCAGTACTTC. Protein product: CASSLGAGPYEQYF.

This rearrangement joins TRBV27 to TRBJ2-3; 9 bases map to TRBD2. The CDR3 length is 14 residues. V trimming: 5 bases; J trimming: 6 bases; junction bases outside the gene matches: 6. Germline V CDR1 and CDR2: MNHEY, SMNVEV (reference sequence). The DNA for the CDR3 is TGTGCCAGCAGTCCGGGACTAGCTTCCGATACGCAGTATTTT. As protein: CASSPGLASDTQYF.

The chain recombines TRBV2 with TRBJ2-2; D gene unclear. Germline V lookup: CDR1 SNHLY, CDR2 FYNNEI. CDR3 length: 15 amino acids. Trimming shortened V by 4 bases and J by 4 bases, and 13 bases separated the two germline ends. For the CDR3, the DNA is TGTGCCAGCAGTGTAGGGCGTATGAGCACCGGGGAGCTGTTTTTT. This encodes CASSVGRMSTGELFF.

This chain uses TRBV27 with TRBJ1-2, with 8 positions matching TRBD1. The CDR3 spans 15 residues. In germline, CDR1 is MNHEY, CDR2 SMNVEV (reference sequence). Trimming took 4 bases from V and 3 from J; bases not matched to a gene: 7. The CDR3 protein is CASSSTLTGDYGYTF. In nucleotides, the CDR3 is TGTGCCAGCAGTTCTACGCTGACAGGGGACTATGGCTACACCTTC.

This chain uses TRBV19 with TRBJ2-7; TRBD2 is a possible D gene (5 bases). CDR1 and CDR2 from the germline V gene are LNHDA and SQIVND (reference sequence). The CDR3 has 15 residues. The germline V and J ends were trimmed by 4 bases and 6 bases, with 19 bases remaining between them. The CDR3 loop is CASSNPGILHLEQYF. As DNA, the CDR3 is TGTGCCAGTAGTAACCCGGGGATTCTTCATCTCGAGCAGTACTTC.

This chain's CDR3 is CATSREPLAGDADQPQHF. CDR3 nucleotides: TGTGCCACCAGCAGAGAGCCGTTGGCAGGGGATGCGGATCAGCCCCAGCATTTT. V gene TRBV15 combines with J gene TRBJ1-5, with D tentatively TRBD1 (6 bases). CDR1 is LNHNV, CDR2 YYDKDF, per germline (reference sequence). The CDR3 sequence is 18 residues long. Deletions cut 0 bases from V and 5 bases from J, with 20 bases between.

The table lists this clone with a few counts. This rearrangement joins TRBV5-8 to TRBJ1-2; 7 bases map to TRBD1. This CDR3 has 14 amino acids. Trimming took 4 bases from V and 2 from J; bases not matched to a gene: 5. The germline CDR1 and CDR2 sequences are SGHTS and YDEGEE. The CDR3 loop is CASSPTTGNYGYTF. The CDR3 nucleotides are TGTGCCAGCAGCCCCACGACAGGGAACTATGGCTACACCTTC. The full variable domain, with the rest looked up from reference TRBV5-8 and TRBJ1-2, is EAGVTQSPTHLIKTRGQQATLRCSPISGHTSVYWYQQALGLGLQFLLWYDEGEERNRGNFPPRFSGRQFPNYSSELNVNALELEDSALYLCASSPTTGNYGYTFGSGTRLTVV.

The chain has TRBV7-9 and TRBJ2-7; D might be TRBD1 or TRBD2, each matching 5 bases. V was shortened by 3 bases and J by 1 base, with 10 bases between the two germline ends. Looked up from germline, CDR1 is SEHNR and CDR2 is FQNEAQ (reference sequence). There are 14 residues in the CDR3. CDR3 sequence (DNA): TGTGCCAGCAGCTTCGGGACGGTTTCCTACGAGCAGTACTTC. Amino acid sequence: CASSFGTVSYEQYF. The full variable domain, rest sourced from reference TRBV7-9 and TRBJ2-7, is DTGVSQNPRHKITKRGQNVTFRCDPISEHNRLYWYRQTLGQGPEFLTYFQNEAQLEKSRLLSDRFSAERPKGSFSTLEIQRTEQGDSAMYLCASSFGTVSYEQYFGPGTRLTVT.